This T cell receptor beta chain was recovered during a study of metastatic and nonmetastatic thyroid tumors. Across the whole study: Peripheral blood and tumor or nodule samples from malignant and benign thyroid patients were compared.

Per the germline V gene, CDR1 is MNHEY and CDR2 is SMNVEV (reference sequence). The CDR3 has 12 amino acids. V was pared by 4 bases and J by 4 bases, with 7 bases between. Study-level points and caveats: Significantly greater TCR beta diversity was reportedly found in malignant thyroid tumors than in benign nodules (in blood and tumor).

Comment on this clone: Antigen specificity is unknown.

Every patient underwent thyroid surgery untreated. In the source study's methods: Clinicopathological groups supplied CDR3 differences that were used to build a distant-metastasis classifier for papillary thyroid cancer. TCRdb reanalyzed the PCR reads with MiXCR. Clone size and V and J calls follow TCRdb, not the original study. The profile shows 25,000 to 40,000 clones, 15% to 20% of them singletons. This sequence originates from a female donor with papillary thyroid cancer or a benign thyroid nodule (not recorded which). Some clones in this sample may be carry-over from other donors' samples. J is TRBJ1-2 and V is TRBV27; D is unclear. The sequenced sample was blood. This CDR3 reads CASSSTPYGYTF. DNA of the CDR3: TGTGCCAGCAGTTCAACCCCCTATGGCTACACCTTC.